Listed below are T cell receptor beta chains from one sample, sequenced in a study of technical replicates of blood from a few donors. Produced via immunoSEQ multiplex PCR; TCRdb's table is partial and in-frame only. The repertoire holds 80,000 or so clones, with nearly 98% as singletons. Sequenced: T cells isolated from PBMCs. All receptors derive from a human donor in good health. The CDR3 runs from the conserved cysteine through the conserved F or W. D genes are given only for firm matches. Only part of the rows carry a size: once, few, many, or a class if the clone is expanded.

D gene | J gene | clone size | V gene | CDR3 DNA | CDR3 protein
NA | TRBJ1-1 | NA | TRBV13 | TGTGCCAGCAGTTCATGGAGCGAAGCTTTCTTT | CASSSWSEAFF
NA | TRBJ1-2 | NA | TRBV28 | TGTGCCAGCACCCTAAGGGGGTCCCTCCCGCCAAACTATGGCTACACCTTC | CASTLRGSLPPNYGYTF
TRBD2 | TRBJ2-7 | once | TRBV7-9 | TGTGCCAGCAGCATGTACTCCGGGACTAGCGACAAGTCCTACGAGCAGTACTTC | CASSMYSGTSDKSYEQYF
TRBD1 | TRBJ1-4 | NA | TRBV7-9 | TGTGCCAGCAGTTACGGACAGGTGACTAATGAAAAACTGTTTTTT | CASSYGQVTNEKLFF
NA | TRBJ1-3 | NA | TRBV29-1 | TGCAGCGTTGAAGATCCACAGGGACCCTCTGGAAACACCATATATTTT | CSVEDPQGPSGNTIYF
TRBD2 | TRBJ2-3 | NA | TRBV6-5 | TGTGCCAGCTCCACCCTAGCGGCTAGCACAGATACGCAGTATTTT | CASSTLAASTDTQYF
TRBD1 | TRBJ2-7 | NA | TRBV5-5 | TGTGCCAGCAGCTTCCCCTACGTAGGACAGGCACGATACGAGCAGTACTTC | CASSFPYVGQARYEQYF
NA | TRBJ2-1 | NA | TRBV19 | TGTGCCAGTAGTATACAAGCCGCTGTCTACAATGAGCAGTTCTTC | CASSIQAAVYNEQFF
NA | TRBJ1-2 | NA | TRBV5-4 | TGTGCCAGCAGCGCCACGACAGGACTTGACTATGGCTACACCTTC | CASSATTGLDYGYTF
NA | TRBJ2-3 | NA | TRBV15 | TGTGCCACCAGCAGAGCCGTGGGCACGCAGTATTTT | CATSRAVGTQYF
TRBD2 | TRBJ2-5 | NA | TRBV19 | TGTGCCAGTAGGCGACTAGCGGGGGTGTCCGGGGAGACCCAGTACTTC | CASRRLAGVSGETQYF
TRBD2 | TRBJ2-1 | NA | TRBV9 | TGTGCCAGCAGCGCGTACTACGGACTAGCGGGATACAATGAGCAGTTCTTC | CASSAYYGLAGYNEQFF
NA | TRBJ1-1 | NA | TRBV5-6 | TGTGCCAGCACCTCTGGGGCGGCTGAAGCTTTCTTT | CASTSGAAEAFF